This passage covers 19 T cell receptor beta chains from one sample sequenced in a study of beta chain features in type 1 diabetes (dated by TCRdb to 2016 to 2018). The paper as a whole reports these results and caveats: In all four CD4+ subsets, TCRB CDR3 length was moderately but significantly shorter in type 1 diabetes patients.

The receptor library was made with the immunoSEQ multiplex PCR assay. All of the isolated RNA was reverse transcribed with the High Capacity cDNA Reverse Transcription Kit, so expressed TCRB transcripts were sequenced. The table was pulled from immuneACCESS by TCRdb, which kept in-frame rearrangements only. Such tables lose some clones; where checked, under half of the loss comes from unresolved V genes, and the rest has no known cause. In this sample the table shows roughly 730,000 clones, roughly an eighth of which occur a single time. About 0.02% of the sample is held by the ten biggest clonotypes. Their antigens are not known. The sample comprised naive CD4+ T cells from blood. What this sample's cell subset or site label stands for: true naive CD4+ T cells. Receptor source: a man between 18 and 35 years old with type 1 diabetes.

A few counts support this clone. The J gene is TRBJ2-3, the V gene TRBV25-1, with 9 bases aligning to TRBD1. CDR3 length: 16 residues. Germline V gives CDR1 MGHDK, CDR2 SYGVNS. The trim removed 4 bases at V and 4 bases at J, leaving 9 bases unmatched. CDR3 DNA: TGTGCCAGCAGTGTCACCGGACAGGGGAAGCCAGATACGCAGTATTTT. Translation gives CASSVTGQGKPDTQYF.

The J gene is TRBJ1-2, the V gene TRBV7-2; possibly TRBD1 for D (6 bases). Germline V gene data show CDR1 as SGHTA and CDR2 as FQGNSA. Trimming took 5 bases from V and 8 from J, leaving 12 bases between them. The CDR3 runs 12 residues. This chain's CDR3 is CASSKNRDGYTF. For the CDR3, the DNA is TGTGCCAGCAGCAAAAACAGGGACGGCTACACCTTC.

The rearrangement joins TRBV18 to TRBJ1-5; TRBD1 matches 8 bases. There are 15 residues in the CDR3. V was clipped by 6 bases and J by 7 bases; unmatched bases: 11. Germline V lookup: CDR1 KGHSH, CDR2 LQKENI. In DNA, the CDR3 is TGTGCCAGCTCCTACGGGACAGGAGGGTTACAGCCCCAGCATTTT. This encodes CASSYGTGGLQPQHF. Full variable domain (rest looked up from reference TRBV18 and TRBJ1-5): NAGVMQNPRHLVRRRGQEARLRCSPMKGHSHVYWYRQLPEEGLKFMVYLQKENIIDESGMPKERFSAEFPKEGPSILRIQQVVRGDSAAYFCASSYGTGGLQPQHFGDGTRLSIL.

This clone has a handful of counts. The J gene is TRBJ2-7, the V gene TRBV5-4; D unresolved. Trimming cost V 3 bases and J 1 base, with 11 bases left between them. Germline V gene lookup returns CDR1 SGHNT and CDR2 YYREEE (reference sequence). The CDR3 loop spans 14 amino acids. This CDR3 reads CASSSLDGSYEQYF. DNA of the CDR3: TGTGCCAGCAGCTCCCTGGACGGATCCTACGAGCAGTACTTC. The entire variable domain, with the rest obtained from reference TRBV5-4 and TRBJ2-7, is as follows: ETGVTQSPTHLIKTRGQQVTLRCSSQSGHNTVSWYQQALGQGPQFIFQYYREEENGRGNFPPRFSGLQFPNYSSELNVNALELDDSALYLCASSSLDGSYEQYFGPGTRLTVT.

This clone was observed a few times. The chain combines TRBV5-4 with TRBJ2-7; D is perhaps TRBD2 (5 bases). Trimming cost V 0 bases and J 3 bases, with 10 bases left between them. CDR1 and CDR2 (germline): SGHNT, YYREEE (reference sequence). CDR3 size: 14 residues. In DNA, the CDR3 is TGTGCCAGCAGCTTGGCAGGAGGCCACTACGAGCAGTACTTC. As protein: CASSLAGGHYEQYF. Variable domain in full (rest from reference TRBV5-4 and TRBJ2-7): ETGVTQSPTHLIKTRGQQVTLRCSSQSGHNTVSWYQQALGQGPQFIFQYYREEENGRGNFPPRFSGLQFPNYSSELNVNALELDDSALYLCASSLAGGHYEQYFGPGTRLTVT.

This chain connects TRBV19 to TRBJ2-1, with D possibly being TRBD1 or TRBD2 (5 bases each). Trimming took 2 bases from V and 0 from J, leaving 14 bases between them. Germline lookup yields CDR1 LNHDA and CDR2 SQIVND (reference sequence). The CDR3 runs 17 residues. CDR3 sequence: CASSITGRGGSYNEQFF. The CDR3 nucleotides read TGTGCCAGTAGTATAACGGGGCGTGGGGGCTCCTACAATGAGCAGTTCTTC.

This chain joins TRBV19 and TRBJ2-5; D is unclear. Trimming left V 4 bases short and J 5 bases short, with 17 bases between. The CDR3 loop spans 15 amino acids. Germline-derived CDR1 and CDR2 are LNHDA and SQIVND (reference sequence). CDR3 sequence: CASSKGPQEWETQYF. CDR3 DNA: TGTGCCAGTAGTAAAGGACCCCAGGAATGGGAGACCCAGTACTTC.

This clone turned up a few times. The chain's CDR3 is CASSRGGLAASSGQYF. The CDR3 DNA reads as TGCGCCAGCAGCCGGGGTGGGCTAGCGGCCTCGAGCGGGCAGTACTTC. The rearrangement uses TRBV4-1 and TRBJ2-7, with 7 bases fitting TRBD2. The trim removed 4 bases at V and 9 bases at J, leaving 18 bases unmatched. Germline values: CDR1 MGHRA, CDR2 YSYEKL. This CDR3 is built from 16 residues.

The V and J genes are TRBV9 and TRBJ2-7, with a weak D call TRBD1 (6 bases). V lost 0 bases, J lost 3 bases, and 13 bases lay in between. Per the germline V gene, CDR1 is SGDLS and CDR2 is YYNGEE. The CDR3 runs 15 residues. As DNA, the CDR3 is TGTGCCAGCAGCGTAGATTGGACAGATAACTACGAGCAGTACTTC. It translates to CASSVDWTDNYEQYF.

The V call is TRBV5-4, the J call TRBJ1-6; the D is unclear. V was cut by 0 bases and J by 10 bases, with 14 bases left in between. The germline gives CDR1 SGHNT, CDR2 YYREEE (reference sequence). The CDR3 totals 15 residues. The CDR3 region has the DNA TGTGCCAGCAGCTTGGATGGCAGGACGATCTCACCCCTCCACTTT. It codes for CASSLDGRTISPLHF.

The table lists this clone with a few counts. The chain employs TRBV11-2 and TRBJ1-1, with D perhaps TRBD1 (6 bases). The length of the CDR3 is 14 residues. The V end lost 4 bases, the J end lost 5 bases, and 14 bases lay between the germline ends. Looked up from germline, CDR1 is SGHAT and CDR2 is FQNNGV. CDR3 DNA: TGTGCCAGCAGCTCCGTGGACAGACTAACTGAAGCTTTCTTT. This encodes CASSSVDRLTEAFF.

This clone was observed a few times. The same CDR3 can be traced to other DNA sequences in this sample. The chain carries TRBV7-2 and TRBJ1-5; 8 bases match TRBD1. The junction had 2 bases not matched to a gene; V was cut back by 5 bases and J by 5 bases. The CDR3 runs to 13 residues. Germline V lookup: CDR1 SGHTA, CDR2 FQGNSA. CDR3 region: CASSLQGDQPQHF. DNA of the CDR3: TGTGCCAGCAGCCTACAGGGGGATCAGCCCCAGCATTTT.

This clone was found a few times. The chain joins TRBV7-9 to TRBJ1-5; unclear D gene. The germline V gene has CDR1 SEHNR and CDR2 FQNEAQ (reference sequence). Trimming left V 5 bases short and J 2 bases short, with 7 bases between. The CDR3 consists of 13 residues. The CDR3 sequence: CASSQDGNQPQHF. As DNA, the CDR3 is TGTGCCAGCAGCCAAGACGGCAATCAGCCCCAGCATTTT.

The rearrangement joins TRBV5-6 to TRBJ1-2; TRBD1 matches 7 bases. Germline CDR1 reads SGHDT; CDR2 reads YYEEEE. The CDR3 spans 15 residues. With 3 bases clipped from V and 4 bases from J, the junction kept 9 bases outside the gene matches. CDR3 residues: CASSSGQRYGYGYTF. Here the CDR3 DNA reads TGTGCCAGCAGCTCGGGACAGCGGTATGGCTATGGCTACACCTTC.

This clone was picked up a small number of times. The chain uses TRBV14 and TRBJ1-1; 8 bases map to TRBD1. The germline V gene has CDR1 SGHDN and CDR2 FVKESK. Losses at the gene ends were 3 bases for V and 1 base for J; bases not matched to a gene: 16. CDR3 length: 19 amino acids. The CDR3 is CASSHSPWETGAANTEAFF. The CDR3 DNA reads TGTGCCAGCAGCCACTCTCCCTGGGAGACAGGGGCGGCGAACACTGAAGCTTTCTTT.

In this sample, this clone turned up a few times. This chain connects TRBV10-3 to TRBJ2-2; D is perhaps TRBD1 or TRBD2 (5 bases each). The germline CDR1 and CDR2 sequences are ENHRY and SYGVKD. Trimming took 10 bases from V and 8 from J, leaving 26 bases between them. This CDR3 has 16 residues. CDR3 sequence (DNA): TGTGCCAGTACCCCCCGAGGGGCCCGGCTGGGTGGGGAGCTGTTTTTT. The encoded protein is CASTPRGARLGGELFF.

Details on this clone: This same CDR3 is encoded by further DNA sequences in the sample. The chain links TRBV18 to TRBJ1-2; D is uncertain. Germline CDR1 and CDR2: KGHSH and LQKENI. Trimming shortened V by 6 bases and J by 8 bases, and 13 bases separated the two germline ends. The length of the CDR3 is 12 residues. CDR3 DNA: TGTGCCAGCTCCCCCGAGGAGGTCGGCTACACCTTC. It specifies CASSPEEVGYTF.

This clone occurred a few times. The chain combines TRBV5-1 with TRBJ2-2; D perhaps matches TRBD1 (6 bases). The germline CDR1 and CDR2 sequences are SGHRS and YFSETQ. V gave up 4 bases and J gave up 5 bases, with 12 bases separating them. This CDR3 is built from 14 residues. CDR3 coding DNA: TGCGCCAGCAGCGTAACAGGGTCGACCGGGGAGCTGTTTTTT. The encoded protein is CASSVTGSTGELFF.

This clone has more than one count but fewer than ten. The rearrangement links TRBV7-2 to TRBJ2-7; a weak D match, TRBD1 (5 bases). Trimming pared 1 base from V and 6 bases from J, leaving 13 bases between. The V gene's germline CDR1 is SGHTA and CDR2 FQGNSA. CDR3 length: 14 amino acids. This CDR3 is CASSLVQGLSEQYF. The CDR3 DNA reads as TGTGCCAGCAGCTTAGTTCAGGGTTTGTCCGAGCAGTACTTC.